The 29 T cell receptor beta chains in this list originate from one sample, sequenced in a study of T cell responses to AZD1222 COVID-19 vaccine. Assay: immunoSEQ multiplex PCR; the TCRdb copy retains only in-frame clones and omits some. This sample has around 99,000 clones; around 90% occur once, and the top ten carry 6.5% to 8%. The sample here was peripheral blood, taken on day 0 of AZD1222 vaccination. The receptors originated from an adult in good health.

The genes are TRBV5-1 and TRBJ1-1; D unclear. From germline, CDR1 is SGHRS and CDR2 YFSETQ. The CDR3 is made up of 14 amino acids. V was clipped by 7 bases and J by 1 base, with 14 bases between them. The CDR3 here is CASWRTEGNTEAFF. In nucleotides, the CDR3 is TGCGCCAGCTGGCGGACGGAGGGGAACACTGAAGCTTTCTTT.

The chain links TRBV5-6 to TRBJ1-5; a weak D match, TRBD1 (5 bases). Germline values: CDR1 SGHDT, CDR2 YYEEEE. CDR3 length: 15 amino acids. Trimming left V 5 bases short and J 6 bases short, with 18 bases between. The CDR3 is CASSGRRGLTQPQHF. The CDR3 coding sequence is TGTGCCAGCAGTGGTCGGAGGGGCCTAACTCAGCCCCAGCATTTT.

The rearrangement links TRBV6-5 to TRBJ2-1; 9 bases line up with TRBD1. The CDR3 spans 15 residues. Trimming took 4 bases from V and 8 from J; bases not matched to a gene: 9. Germline CDR1 and CDR2: MNHEY and SVGAGI. The CDR3 protein is CASSFGQGTPYEQFF. The CDR3 DNA sequence: TGTGCCAGCAGTTTTGGACAGGGGACGCCCTATGAGCAGTTCTTC.

V is TRBV5-1 and J is TRBJ1-4; TRBD1 matches at 11 bases. This CDR3 comprises 17 residues. V was clipped by 0 bases and J by 0 bases; unmatched bases: 1. From germline, CDR1 is SGHRS and CDR2 YFSETQ. The CDR3 DNA follows: TGCGCCAGCAGCTTGGGGACAGGGGGCGCAACTAATGAAAAACTGTTTTTT. Its translation is CASSLGTGGATNEKLFF.

This clone has a single count. The chain is built from TRBV6-5 and TRBJ1-2, with TRBD1 matching over 7 bases. The germline gives CDR1 MNHEY, CDR2 SVGAGI. The length of the CDR3 is 15 residues. J was trimmed by 11 bases and V by 5 bases; bases with no gene match: 17. In DNA form, the CDR3 reads TGTGCCAGCAGTCCCCGTGACCCGACAGGGTGGGATTACACCTTC. Its translation: CASSPRDPTGWDYTF.

The rearrangement joins TRBV24-1 to TRBJ2-7, with 8 bases fitting TRBD1. The CDR3 loop spans 15 amino acids. Trimming took 4 bases from V and 0 from J; bases not matched to a gene: 4. Germline lookup yields CDR1 KGHDR and CDR2 SFDVKD. For the CDR3, the DNA is TGTGCCACCAGTGACACCGGGACAGGCTCCTACGAGCAGTACTTC. As protein: CATSDTGTGSYEQYF.

The rearrangement joins TRBV5-5 to TRBJ2-4; D is perhaps TRBD1 (5 bases). Trimming took off 1 base at V and 0 bases at J, with 11 bases between the two ends. This CDR3 spans 16 amino acids. The germline CDR1 and CDR2 sequences are SGHKS and YYEKEE (reference sequence). The CDR3 here is CASSLNRQIAKNIQYF. In nucleotides, the CDR3 is TGTGCCAGCAGCTTGAACAGGCAAATAGCCAAAAACATTCAGTACTTC.

Only a few counts were recorded for this clone. The J gene is TRBJ2-2, the V gene TRBV5-1, with a weak D call TRBD1 (6 bases). From germline, CDR1 is SGHRS and CDR2 YFSETQ. Trimming took 1 base from V and 6 from J, leaving 10 bases between them. There are 14 residues in the CDR3. CDR3 in amino acids: CASSLYEGAGELFF. The CDR3 coding sequence is TGCGCCAGCAGCTTGTATGAGGGGGCCGGGGAGCTGTTTTTT.

The gene calls are TRBV18 and TRBJ2-2, with 11 bases that match TRBD2. V trimming: 3 bases; J trimming: 6 bases; junction bases outside the gene matches: 9. This CDR3 comprises 17 residues. Germline CDR1 KGHSH, CDR2 LQKENI. The DNA of the CDR3 is TGTGCCAGCTCACCGCCTACTAGCGGGAGTAACGCCGGGGAGCTGTTTTTT. Translation: CASSPPTSGSNAGELFF.

The chain employs TRBV19 and TRBJ2-3, with D uncertain. The CDR3 contains 13 residues. V was cut by 4 bases and J by 6 bases, with 11 bases left in between. Germline CDR1 reads LNHDA; CDR2 reads SQIVND (reference sequence). CDR3 in amino acids: CASSSPDGDTQYF. In DNA form, the CDR3 reads TGTGCCAGTAGTAGTCCCGATGGGGATACGCAGTATTTT.

CDR3 in DNA: TGTGCCAGCAGCCCAGGCGGGAACACCGGGGAGCTGTTTTTT. It is translated as CASSPGGNTGELFF. The chain links TRBV7-2 to TRBJ2-2; no definite D call. Trimming removed 5 bases from V and 1 base from J, with 8 bases in between. The CDR3 has 14 amino acids. Looked up from germline, CDR1 is SGHTA and CDR2 is FQGNSA. The whole variable domain, filled in from reference TRBV7-2 and TRBJ2-2, reads GAGVSQSPSNKVTEKGKDVELRCDPISGHTALYWYRQSLGQGLEFLIYFQGNSAPDKSGLPSDRFSAERTGGSVSTLTIQRTQQEDSAVYLCASSPGGNTGELFFGEGSRLTVL.

The chain links TRBV6-5 to TRBJ1-3; maybe TRBD1 (6 bases). The V gene lost 7 bases and the J gene lost 1 base, with 14 bases spanning the gap. Germline assignment: CDR1 MNHEY and CDR2 SVGAGI. The length of the CDR3 is 15 residues. CDR3 nucleotides: TGTGCCAGCAACAGCGGACAGCTTTCTGGAAACACCATATATTTT. Residues: CASNSGQLSGNTIYF.

The genes are TRBV7-2 and TRBJ2-7; maybe TRBD1 (5 bases). The germline CDR1 and CDR2 sequences are SGHTA and FQGNSA. V was cut by 0 bases and J by 6 bases, with 15 bases left in between. The CDR3 runs 15 residues. The CDR3: CASSLAAGFTVEQYF. CDR3 nucleotides: TGTGCCAGCAGCTTAGCCGCAGGGTTCACGGTCGAGCAGTACTTC.

The gene calls are TRBV7-2 and TRBJ1-2, with D perhaps matching TRBD1 (5 bases). The CDR3 sequence is 13 residues long. Looked up from germline, CDR1 is SGHTA and CDR2 is FQGNSA. The V gene lost 4 bases and the J gene lost 1 base, with 7 bases spanning the gap. Here the CDR3 reads CASSSDINYGYTF. Written as DNA, the CDR3 is TGTGCCAGCAGCTCGGACATTAACTATGGCTACACCTTC.

The rearrangement uses TRBV4-2 and TRBJ1-5; 10 bases map to TRBD1. Germline V gives CDR1 LGHNA, CDR2 YNFKEQ. V was clipped by 1 base and J by 4 bases; unmatched bases: 10. The CDR3 is made up of 18 amino acids. This CDR3 is CASSQVSLTGGRNQPQHF. CDR3 DNA: TGTGCCAGCAGCCAAGTGTCTTTGACAGGGGGCCGAAATCAGCCCCAGCATTTT.

The chain carries TRBV7-8 and TRBJ2-1, with 9 bases lining up with TRBD2. The CDR3 is made up of 13 amino acids. V trimming: 5 bases; J trimming: 9 bases; junction bases outside the gene matches: 5. Germline V lookup: CDR1 SGHVS, CDR2 FQNEAQ. The CDR3 nucleotides read TGTGCCAGCAGCATGAGCGGGGGGCTTGAGCAGTTCTTC. This gives the protein CASSMSGGLEQFF.

J is TRBJ2-2 and V is TRBV6-2 or TRBV6-3; 9 bases are a match to TRBD2. V dropped 3 bases and J dropped 0; count of bases not matched to a gene: 8. The CDR3 length is 18 residues. Germline V lookup: CDR1 MNHEY, CDR2 SVGEGT. CDR3 region: CASSYSISGRANTGELFF. The CDR3 coding sequence is TGTGCCAGCAGTTATTCTATTAGCGGGAGAGCGAACACCGGGGAGCTGTTTTTT.

The J gene is TRBJ2-7, the V gene TRBV27, with 13 bases lining up with TRBD2. Germline loops: CDR1 MNHEY, CDR2 SMNVEV (reference sequence). The CDR3 is 17 amino acids. With 10 bases clipped from V and 4 bases from J, the junction kept 16 bases outside the gene matches. The CDR3 bases are TGTGCCACAGGGACTAGCGGGAAGAGACCCCCCTTTTACGAGCAGTACTTC. Translating it yields CATGTSGKRPPFYEQYF.

The rearrangement joins TRBV27 to TRBJ2-1; 14 bases align to TRBD2. There are 15 residues in the CDR3. V shed 4 bases, J shed 7 bases, and the junction held 3 bases outside the gene matches. The germline CDR1 and CDR2 sequences are MNHEY and SMNVEV (reference sequence). CDR3 nucleotides: TGTGCCAGCAGTTGGGGGACTAGCGGGAGAAATGAGCAGTTCTTC. Its protein product is CASSWGTSGRNEQFF.

This chain joins TRBV28 and TRBJ1-2; tentative D call: TRBD1 (5 bases). V was shortened by 7 bases and J by 4 bases, with 10 bases between the two germline ends. The CDR3 has 12 amino acids. Germline CDR1 and CDR2: MDHEN and SYDVKM. CDR3 loop: CASTTGTYGYTF. CDR3 DNA sequence: TGTGCCAGCACCACAGGAACCTATGGCTACACCTTC.

J is TRBJ2-7 and V is TRBV7-3, with D uncertain. CDR1 is SGHTA, CDR2 FQGTGA, per germline. V was cut by 0 bases and J by 2 bases, with 11 bases left in between. The length of the CDR3 is 15 residues. The CDR3 DNA reads TGTGCCAGCAGCTTAACGCTCAGCCGAGCCTACGAGCAGTACTTC. Protein product: CASSLTLSRAYEQYF.

The chain employs TRBV28 and TRBJ1-1, with D unclear. The CDR3 runs 14 residues. Germline V lookup: CDR1 MDHEN, CDR2 SYDVKM. The V end was cut by 2 bases, the J end by 2 bases, with 9 bases between. CDR3 coding DNA: TGTGCCAGCAGTTTAAGCAACCACAACACTGAAGCTTTCTTT. It codes for CASSLSNHNTEAFF.

The rearrangement links TRBV7-2 to TRBJ2-7; 7 bases line up with TRBD2. The CDR3 covers 15 residues. Germline V gene lookup returns CDR1 SGHTA and CDR2 FQGNSA. V shed 1 base and J 2 bases; nucleotides not matched to a gene: 5. The CDR3 loop reads CASSLGTSVAYEQYF. In DNA, the CDR3 is TGTGCCAGCAGCTTAGGAACTAGCGTTGCCTACGAGCAGTACTTC.

This clone was picked up one time. The rearrangement links TRBV2 to TRBJ1-1; D gene ambiguous. V gave up 6 bases and J gave up 1 base, with 9 bases separating them. The length of the CDR3 is 13 residues. Germline V gives CDR1 SNHLY, CDR2 FYNNEI. CDR3 nucleotide sequence: TGTGCCAGCAGCACGGAGACGAACACTGAAGCTTTCTTT. The encoded protein is CASSTETNTEAFF.

The CDR3, as DNA: TGTGCCAGTAGTATTCAGGGTAGCACAGATACGCAGTATTTT. Protein sequence: CASSIQGSTDTQYF. The chain links TRBV19 to TRBJ2-3, with D perhaps matching TRBD1 (5 bases). The CDR3 spans 14 residues. Between the trimmed V and J ends, which lost 3 bases and 0 bases, there was a span of 7 bases. Germline V gene data show CDR1 as LNHDA and CDR2 as SQIVND (reference sequence).

The chain employs TRBV19 and TRBJ2-3; the D is unclear. CDR3 length: 16 amino acids. Trimming removed 5 bases at V and 3 bases at J, with 18 bases between. Germline lookup yields CDR1 LNHDA and CDR2 SQIVND (reference sequence). CDR3 bases: TGTGCCAGTAGTGGACCGACTTCATCCCAAACAGATACGCAGTATTTT. Its protein product is CASSGPTSSQTDTQYF.

The V gene is TRBV28, the J gene TRBJ1-4, with 7 bases lining up with TRBD1. This CDR3 contains 20 residues. Unmatched junction bases numbered 17, after V lost 1 base and J lost 3 bases. Germline CDR1 is MDHEN and CDR2 is SYDVKM. CDR3 nucleotides: TGTGCCAGCAGTTTATCCATTGGAGGGGGGACAGAAAGTTCTAATGAAAAACTGTTTTTT. Translated: CASSLSIGGGTESSNEKLFF.

The chain employs TRBV2 and TRBJ1-2, with 8 bases aligning to TRBD1. This CDR3 is 13 amino acids long. The J segment lost 4 bases and the V segment lost 3 bases, leaving 1 base of the junction unmatched. The germline V gene encodes CDR1 SNHLY and CDR2 FYNNEI. CDR3 coding DNA: TGTGCCAGCAGTGACACAGGGGGCTATGGCTACACCTTC. Its protein is CASSDTGGYGYTF. Looking up the rest from reference TRBV2 and TRBJ1-2 gives the full variable domain: EPEVTQTPSHQVTQMGQEVILRCVPISNHLYFYWYRQILGQKVEFLVSFYNNEISEKSEIFDDQFSVERPDGSNFTLKIRSTKLEDSAMYFCASSDTGGYGYTFGSGTRLTVV.

The V gene is TRBV7-3, the J gene TRBJ1-1, with TRBD1 matching 10 bases. The CDR3 length is 15 residues. CDR1 is SGHTA, CDR2 FQGTGA, per germline. With 5 bases clipped from V and 6 bases from J, the junction kept 9 bases outside the gene matches. The CDR3 sequence: CASSPTGGQGAEAFF. The CDR3 nucleotides are TGTGCCAGCAGCCCGACGGGTGGACAGGGGGCTGAAGCTTTCTTT.